Shown below are 18 T cell receptor beta chains from a single sample sequenced in a study of sequential checkpoint blockade in melanoma. Treatment defined: randomized to nivolumab then ipilimumab (arm A) or the reverse (arm B). Assay used: immunoSEQ multiplex PCR; TCRdb lists only in-frame clones, some missing. This sample carries roughly 18,000 clones, about 74% of them seen once, and the ten largest clones take roughly 33%. The material sequenced was CD8+ T cells sorted from blood (inferred from file names), taken from a patient given nivolumab and ipilimumab in sequence. These receptors were taken from a human donor with melanoma.

The chain uses TRBV6-1 and TRBJ2-5; D is possibly TRBD1 (5 bases). Germline assignment: CDR1 MNHNS and CDR2 SASEGT. The length of the CDR3 is 16 residues. V was trimmed by 2 bases and J by 2 bases, leaving 15 bases between them. The DNA for the CDR3 is TGTGCCAGCAGTGAATCCCCACAGGCTATACAAGAGACCCAGTACTTC. Its translation: CASSESPQAIQETQYF.

The chain uses TRBV6-1 and TRBJ2-5; TRBD1 aligns across 8 bases. The CDR3 is 16 amino acids. With V trimmed by 1 base and J by 1 base, 5 bases remained unmatched. Germline V gene data show CDR1 as MNHNS and CDR2 as SASEGT. The CDR3 here is CASSEVTGTGQETQYF. CDR3 nucleotides: TGTGCCAGCAGTGAAGTCACAGGGACAGGCCAAGAGACCCAGTACTTC.

This clone occurred a few times. The V and J genes are TRBV2 and TRBJ2-5, with D tentatively TRBD1 (5 bases). The germline gives CDR1 SNHLY, CDR2 FYNNEI. The CDR3 is 13 residues long. The ends were cut back, 9 bases at V and 0 bases at J, with 11 bases in the middle. This CDR3 reads CASTEGDQETQYF. The DNA for the CDR3 is TGTGCCAGTACAGAAGGGGACCAAGAGACCCAGTACTTC. Full variable domain (rest looked up from reference TRBV2 and TRBJ2-5): EPEVTQTPSHQVTQMGQEVILRCVPISNHLYFYWYRQILGQKVEFLVSFYNNEISEKSEIFDDQFSVERPDGSNFTLKIRSTKLEDSAMYFCASTEGDQETQYFGPGTRLLVL.

The CDR3 here is CASSFLQTGTDLQTQYF. CDR3 bases: TGTGCCAGCAGTTTCCTTCAGACCGGGACAGACCTACAGACCCAGTACTTC. The V gene is TRBV27, the J gene TRBJ2-5; the match to TRBD1 covers 7 bases. Looked up from germline, CDR1 is MNHEY and CDR2 is SMNVEV (reference sequence). V lost 3 bases and J lost 6; bases outside the gene matches: 16. The CDR3 contains 17 residues.

The V and J genes are TRBV7-2 and TRBJ2-5; TRBD2 agrees at 7 bases. V dropped 1 base and J dropped 1; count of bases not matched to a gene: 3. The CDR3 runs 15 residues. Germline CDR1 is SGHTA and CDR2 is FQGNSA. CDR3 residues: CASSLGGGPQETQYF. The DNA of the CDR3 is TGTGCCAGCAGCTTAGGGGGAGGGCCCCAAGAGACCCAGTACTTC.

The CDR3 here is CASHRRSYGYTF. The CDR3 region has the DNA TGTGCCAGCCACAGGAGATCCTATGGCTACACCTTC. This chain uses TRBV9 with TRBJ1-2; weak D call: TRBD1 (5 bases). V was trimmed by 7 bases and J by 4 bases, leaving 11 bases between them. Germline values: CDR1 SGDLS, CDR2 YYNGEE. The CDR3 spans 12 residues.

The rearrangement uses TRBV28 and TRBJ1-6; 9 bases agree with TRBD1. The germline V gene encodes CDR1 MDHEN and CDR2 SYDVKM. The CDR3 is 16 residues long. The ends lost 5 bases at V and 9 bases at J; junction bases unmatched: 11. Here the CDR3 reads CASSTSTGGIGSPLHF. The CDR3 coding sequence is TGTGCCAGCAGTACCTCGACAGGGGGGATTGGTTCACCCCTCCACTTT.

This clone was seen only once. The rearrangement uses TRBV6-1 and TRBJ2-7; TRBD2 aligns across 15 bases. The junction had 2 bases not matched to a gene; V was cut back by 5 bases and J by 6 bases. This CDR3 contains 14 residues. Germline V gives CDR1 MNHNS, CDR2 SASEGT. CDR3 DNA sequence: TGTGCCAGCAGTCGGACTAGCGGGAGGGGCGAGCAGTACTTC. Its translation: CASSRTSGRGEQYF.

This chain uses TRBV4-1 with TRBJ2-7; weak D call: TRBD1 (5 bases). Germline CDR1 MGHRA, CDR2 YSYEKL. This CDR3 is built from 15 residues. Between the trimmed V and J ends, which lost 2 bases and 4 bases, there was a span of 15 bases. CDR3 amino acids: CASSQSTVSTYEQYF. CDR3 nucleotide sequence: TGCGCCAGCAGCCAATCGACAGTGAGCACTTACGAGCAGTACTTC.

V is TRBV7-9 and J is TRBJ1-6, with D possibly TRBD1 on 6 matching bases. From germline, CDR1 is SEHNR and CDR2 FQNEAQ (reference sequence). The CDR3 has 15 residues. V was pared by 5 bases and J by 6 bases, with 14 bases between. The CDR3 sequence: CASSATGQINSPLHF. The CDR3 nucleotides are TGTGCCAGCAGCGCGACGGGACAAATTAATTCACCCCTCCACTTT.

The rearrangement uses TRBV6-5 and TRBJ1-6; D possibly corresponds to TRBD1 (6 bases). V lost 7 bases to trimming and J lost 5 bases, with 12 bases between them. Per germline, CDR1 MNHEY and CDR2 SVGAGI. The CDR3 contains 14 residues. CDR3 nucleotide sequence: TGTGCCAGCACCGGGGACACTCATAATTCACCCCTCCACTTT. Amino acid sequence: CASTGDTHNSPLHF.

The gene calls are TRBV5-1 and TRBJ2-5; TRBD2 matches at 14 bases. The better agreement between TRBJ2-7 and the DNA end casts doubt on the J call. Per germline, CDR1 SGHRS and CDR2 YFSETQ. This CDR3 region has 15 residues. The CDR3 bases are TGCGCCAGCAGCCAGGGACTAGCGGGAGCCTACGAGCAGTACTTC. Amino acid sequence: CASSQGLAGAYEQYF.

This clone was seen more than once but under ten times. The V and J genes are TRBV7-9 and TRBJ2-7; D is perhaps TRBD1 (5 bases). Germline V gene sequence: CDR1 SEHNR, CDR2 FQNEAQ (reference sequence). The V and J ends lost 6 bases and 5 bases respectively, with 17 bases between them. The CDR3 is 14 amino acids. The CDR3 loop is CASSPSDSIHEQYF. The CDR3 region has the DNA TGTGCCAGCAGTCCAAGTGACAGTATCCACGAGCAGTACTTC.

The rearrangement uses TRBV2 and TRBJ1-2, with D unclear. Trimming removed 10 bases at V and 4 bases at J, with 16 bases between. The CDR3 totals 13 residues. Germline-derived CDR1 and CDR2 are SNHLY and FYNNEI. CDR3 in amino acids: CATPFGRGYGYTF. The CDR3 DNA reads TGTGCCACGCCGTTCGGTCGGGGCTATGGCTACACCTTC. The full variable domain, completed using reference TRBV2 and TRBJ1-2, is EPEVTQTPSHQVTQMGQEVILRCVPISNHLYFYWYRQILGQKVEFLVSFYNNEISEKSEIFDDQFSVERPDGSNFTLKIRSTKLEDSAMYFCATPFGRGYGYTFGSGTRLTVV.

The chain combines TRBV27 with TRBJ1-5; tentatively, D is TRBD1 (5 bases). Trimming left V 2 bases short and J 6 bases short, with 17 bases between. CDR1 MNHEY and CDR2 SMNVEV come from the germline V gene (reference sequence). The CDR3 spans 16 residues. CDR3 DNA: TGTGCCAGCAGTTTACACGGCAGGGAAGTCTCTCAGCCCCAGCATTTT. Protein product: CASSLHGREVSQPQHF.

The chain has TRBV6-5 and TRBJ2-5, with a tentative D call TRBD2 (5 bases). V was trimmed by 6 bases and J by 4 bases, leaving 15 bases between them. This CDR3 has 14 amino acids. The germline gives CDR1 MNHEY, CDR2 SVGAGI. Written as DNA, the CDR3 is TGTGCCAGCAGGGAGCCGGCGGCGGGAGAGACCCAGTACTTC. This encodes CASREPAAGETQYF.

The CDR3 protein is CAWSTARLAVSAEETQYF. CDR3 sequence (DNA): TGTGCCTGGAGTACAGCCCGACTAGCGGTTTCGGCAGAAGAGACCCAGTACTTC. V gene TRBV30 combines with J gene TRBJ2-5, with TRBD2 matching over 9 bases. The CDR3 extends over 18 amino acids. Germline V gene sequence: CDR1 GTSNPN, CDR2 SVGIG (reference sequence). Losses at the gene ends were 2 bases for V and 3 bases for J; bases not matched to a gene: 16.

This clone was seen only a few times. The chain has TRBV21-1 and TRBJ1-5; whether TRBD1, the table's D call, matches the DNA was not checked. TRBV21-1 has pseudogene status. This CDR3 contains 20 residues. The CDR3 region has the DNA TGTGCCAGCAGCAAAGGGCCGGGGAGCGACAGGGCCTATAGCAATCAGCCCCAGCATTTT. Protein product: CASSKGPGSDRAYSNQPQHF.